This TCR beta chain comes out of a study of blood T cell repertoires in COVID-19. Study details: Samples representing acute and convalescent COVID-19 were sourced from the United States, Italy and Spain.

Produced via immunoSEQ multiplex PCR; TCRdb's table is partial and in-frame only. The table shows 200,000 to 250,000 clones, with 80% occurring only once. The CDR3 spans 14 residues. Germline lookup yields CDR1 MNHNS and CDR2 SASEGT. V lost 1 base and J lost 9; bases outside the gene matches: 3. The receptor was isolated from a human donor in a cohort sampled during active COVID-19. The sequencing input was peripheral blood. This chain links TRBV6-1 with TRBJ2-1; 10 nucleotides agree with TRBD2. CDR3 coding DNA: TGTGCCAGCAGTGAAGGATTAGCGGGGGGTGAGCAGTTCTTC. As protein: CASSEGLAGGEQFF.